The rows below give T cell receptor beta chains drawn from one sample of a study of blood T cell repertoires in COVID-19. The assay was immunoSEQ multiplex PCR, and TCRdb's table has in-frame clones only and misses some. The sample lists around 300,000 clones; roughly 90% were seen once. Sequenced: peripheral blood. These receptor sequences come from a woman aged 30 to 39 with COVID-19, enrolled during active disease. The CDR3 runs from the conserved cysteine through the conserved F or W. Each record gives: J gene, D gene, V gene, clone size, CDR3 protein, CDR3 DNA. The D gene is left open where the match is weak. Not all rows give a size; the values are once, few, many and, for expanded clones, a class.

TRBJ2-1 TRBD2 TRBV7-2 - CASSLASGSFNEQFF TGTGCCAGCAGCTTAGCTAGCGGGAGTTTCAATGAGCAGTTCTTC
TRBJ2-7 - TRBV7-2 - CASSFQGSPSSYEQYF TGTGCCAGCAGCTTCCAGGGGTCGCCTAGCTCCTACGAGCAGTACTTC
TRBJ2-3 - TRBV7-2 - CASSLASSTDTQYF TGTGCCAGCAGCTTAGCTAGCAGCACAGATACGCAGTATTTT
TRBJ2-7 - TRBV7-9 - CASSTHSGGITYEQYF TGTGCCAGCAGCACCCACTCAGGCGGGATAACCTACGAGCAGTACTTC
TRBJ1-3 - TRBV7-6 - CASSFNPPGSGNTIYF TGTGCCAGCAGCTTTAATCCACCGGGCTCTGGAAACACCATATATTTT
TRBJ2-1 TRBD2 TRBV2 - CASSVPGLASLNEQFF TGTGCCAGCAGTGTTCCGGGACTAGCGAGCCTCAATGAGCAGTTCTTC
TRBJ1-2 - TRBV11-2 few CASSSRSEEFYGYTF TGTGCCAGCAGCTCCAGGTCCGAAGAATTCTATGGCTACACCTTC
TRBJ1-1 - TRBV19 once CASSIEGGVGTEAFF TGTGCCAGTAGTATAGAAGGAGGGGTCGGCACTGAAGCTTTCTTT
TRBJ1-5 - TRBV28 - CASSLFKGLSNQPQHF TGTGCCAGCAGTTTATTTAAGGGGCTTAGCAATCAGCCCCAGCATTTT
TRBJ1-5 - TRBV10-2 - CASTPTVGQPQHF TGCGCCAGCACCCCGACAGTGGGTCAGCCCCAGCATTTT
TRBJ2-3 TRBD1 TRBV10-3 - CAISPPPGQSDTQYF TGTGCCATCAGCCCCCCCCCGGGACAGTCAGATACGCAGTATTTT